This T cell receptor beta chain was documented in a study of post-analysis software for immune sequencing data. The wider study: The disease courses covered relapsing-remitting, secondary progressive and progressive-relapsing multiple sclerosis. Findings of the study overall: Among multiple sclerosis patients, normalized Chao1 diversity was significantly below that of controls. Five or six TRBV segments, TRBV5-6, TRBV5-1 and TRBV20-1 among them, were found more frequent in patients than controls.

Unique molecular identifiers featured in each of the TCR beta cDNA libraries. In TCRdb, the PCR reads were re-called with MiXCR into one record per CDR3 protein. The data show about 430,000 distinct CDR3 sequences, roughly 40% seen once. Germline V gene data show CDR1 as LGHNA and CDR2 as YSLEER. This CDR3 is 18 amino acids long. The V segment lost 1 base and the J segment 4 bases; nucleotides outside the gene matches: 8. The table lists this clonotype with a few counts. Its antigen is not identified. The chain couples TRBV4-3 to TRBJ2-3; TRBD2 aligns across 13 bases. The source of this sequence is a girl aged 2 to 9 with multiple sclerosis. The source material was blood. Written as DNA, the CDR3 is TGCGCCAGCAGCCAAGTCGCGACTAGCGGGAGGCCCCCAGATACGCAGTATTTT. As protein: CASSQVATSGRPPDTQYF.